This TCR beta chain was identified during a study of response to subunit inactivated influenza vaccine. V lost 0 bases and J lost 8; bases outside the gene matches: 9. CDR3 size: 15 residues. CDR1 and CDR2 (germline): SGDLS, YYNGEE. One entry per CDR3 protein, called by TCRdb with MiXCR from the RT-PCR reads. This sample yields roughly 570,000 distinct CDR3 sequences, of which roughly 15% are seen a single time; roughly 10% belongs to the top ten. This clonotype was found a few times. The specimen was PBMCs from blood, collected roughly 13 days after vaccination. The receptor was isolated from a man aged 45-65 years who received an inactivated influenza vaccine. V gene TRBV9 combines with J gene TRBJ2-7; 9 bases map to TRBD1. The CDR3 DNA follows: TGTGCCAGCAGCGTAGCCCCGACAGGGGGAGCGAAGCAGTACTTC. The encoded protein is CASSVAPTGGAKQYF.